The 4 T cell receptor beta chains presented below share a single source sample, sequenced in a study of patients and donors after allogeneic stem cell transplantation. In TCRdb, the RT-PCR reads were re-called with MiXCR into one record per CDR3 protein. The sample has 65,000 to 80,000 distinct CDR3 sequences; 26% are singletons. Sequenced: blood, either unsorted or a sorted T cell fraction (not recorded which). These receptor sequences come from a human donor who was either an allogeneic HSCT recipient or a stem cell or donor lymphocyte infusion donor (not recorded which). It is not recorded whose cells these are; they may come from a transplant donor.

This clonotype has at least ten counts. This chain joins TRBV7-6 and TRBJ1-4; D unclear. This CDR3 is built from 15 residues. The V end lost 2 bases, the J end lost 0 bases, and 7 bases lay between the germline ends. Germline V CDR1 and CDR2: SGHVS, FNYEAQ. The CDR3 DNA reads as TGTGCCAGCAGCTTAAACAGTGCAACTAATGAAAAACTGTTTTTT. Translating it yields CASSLNSATNEKLFF.

The chain has TRBV20-1 and TRBJ1-2, with 8 bases aligning to TRBD1. CDR1 DFQATT and CDR2 SNEGSKA come from the germline V gene (reference sequence). CDR3 size: 15 residues. The CDR3 loop is CSTTGTGGTYYGYTF. The DNA for the CDR3 is TGCAGCACTACCGGGACAGGAGGAACTTACTATGGCTACACCTTC.

This clonotype appeared many times. The chain employs TRBV20-1 and TRBJ1-6, with 9 bases fitting TRBD1. V lost 0 bases and J lost 5; bases outside the gene matches: 11. The CDR3 loop spans 18 amino acids. Per the germline V gene, CDR1 is DFQATT and CDR2 is SNEGSKA (reference sequence). Written as DNA, the CDR3 is TGCAGTGCTAGAGATGGGGCCCGACAGGGGGTAGATAATTCACCCCTCCACTTT. Its protein is CSARDGARQGVDNSPLHF.

The V gene is TRBV20-1, the J gene TRBJ2-1; D possibly uses TRBD1 or TRBD2 (6 bases each). Germline loops: CDR1 DFQATT, CDR2 SNEGSKA (reference sequence). The V gene lost 1 base and the J gene lost 4 bases, with 17 bases spanning the gap. This CDR3 is 16 amino acids long. The CDR3 DNA reads TGCAGTGCTAGAGGAGGAACGGGGGCGATATACAATGAGCAGTTCTTC. This encodes CSARGGTGAIYNEQFF.